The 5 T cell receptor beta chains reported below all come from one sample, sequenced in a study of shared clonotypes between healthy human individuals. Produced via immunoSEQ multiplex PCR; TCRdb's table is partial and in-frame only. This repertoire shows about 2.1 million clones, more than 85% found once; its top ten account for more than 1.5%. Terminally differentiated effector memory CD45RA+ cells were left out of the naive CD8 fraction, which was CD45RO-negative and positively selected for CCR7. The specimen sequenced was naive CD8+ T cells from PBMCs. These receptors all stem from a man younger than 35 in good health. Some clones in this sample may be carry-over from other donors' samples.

CDR3 DNA sequence: TGTGCCAGCAGCTTATTACGACAGGGGGACATCGACCAGCCCCAGCATTTT. Translated: CASSLLRQGDIDQPQHF. The chain employs TRBV7-8 and TRBJ1-5, with TRBD1 matching 9 bases. CDR1 and CDR2 (germline): SGHVS, FQNEAQ. The CDR3 spans 17 residues. V dropped 2 bases and J dropped 7; count of bases not matched to a gene: 12.

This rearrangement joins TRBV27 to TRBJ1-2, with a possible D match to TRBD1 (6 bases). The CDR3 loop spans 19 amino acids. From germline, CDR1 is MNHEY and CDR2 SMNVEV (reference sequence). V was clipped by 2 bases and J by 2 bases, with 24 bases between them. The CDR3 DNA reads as TGTGCCAGCAGTTTAAGACAGGCCCCTCACCCCAGGGAGAACTATGGCTACACCTTC. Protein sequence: CASSLRQAPHPRENYGYTF.

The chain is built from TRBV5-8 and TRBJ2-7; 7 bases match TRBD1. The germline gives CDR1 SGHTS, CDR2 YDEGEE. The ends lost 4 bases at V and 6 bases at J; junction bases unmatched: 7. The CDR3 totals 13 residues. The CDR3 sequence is CASSLEQGSEQYF. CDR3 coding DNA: TGTGCCAGCAGCCTCGAACAGGGGTCCGAGCAGTACTTC. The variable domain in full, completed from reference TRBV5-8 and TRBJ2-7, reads EAGVTQSPTHLIKTRGQQATLRCSPISGHTSVYWYQQALGLGLQFLLWYDEGEERNRGNFPPRFSGRQFPNYSSELNVNALELEDSALYLCASSLEQGSEQYFGPGTRLTVT.

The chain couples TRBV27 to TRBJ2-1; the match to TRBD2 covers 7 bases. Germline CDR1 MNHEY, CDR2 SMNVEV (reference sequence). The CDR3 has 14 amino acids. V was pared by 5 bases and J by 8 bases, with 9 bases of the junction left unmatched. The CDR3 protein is CASSGRAGLDEQFF. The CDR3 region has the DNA TGTGCCAGCAGTGGGAGAGCGGGACTCGATGAGCAGTTCTTC.

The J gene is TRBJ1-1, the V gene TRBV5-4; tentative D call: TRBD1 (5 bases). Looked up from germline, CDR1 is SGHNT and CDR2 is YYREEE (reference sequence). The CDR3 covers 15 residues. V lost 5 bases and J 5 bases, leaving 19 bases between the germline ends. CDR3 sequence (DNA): TGTGCCAGCAGGCCAGATGCAAGGGGAGGTACTGAAGCTTTCTTT. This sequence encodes CASRPDARGGTEAFF.